These T cell receptor beta chains were read from a single sample in a study of blood T cell repertoires in COVID-19. Libraries were prepared by immunoSEQ multiplex PCR; TCRdb keeps only in-frame clonotypes and omits some of them. The sample yields about 74,000 clones, 84% seen once. Sequencing was done on a sample of peripheral blood. Receptors were obtained from a human donor in a cohort sampled during active COVID-19. The CDR3 runs from the conserved cysteine through the conserved F or W. Each record gives: V gene, clone size, J gene, D gene, CDR3 DNA, CDR3 protein. The D gene is left open where the match is weak. Clone size is shown for a subset of rows, as once, few, many or a class of expanded clone.

TRBV5-4	-	TRBJ2-3	TRBD1	TGTGCCAGCAGCACCAAGACAGGGGGCGAGACAGATACGCAGTATTTT	CASSTKTGGETDTQYF
TRBV19	-	TRBJ2-2	-	TGTGCCACACTACTTACAGGGTCCGGGGAGCTGTTTTTT	CATLLTGSGELFF
TRBV6-1	-	TRBJ2-2	-	TGTGCCAGCAGTGAAATGGGGCTCCCCGGGGAGCTGTTTTTT	CASSEMGLPGELFF
TRBV9	-	TRBJ1-6	-	TGTGCCAGCAGTCAGACTAGGGGATGGAATTCACCCCTCCACTTT	CASSQTRGWNSPLHF
TRBV6-5	once	TRBJ2-7	TRBD1	TGTGCCAGCAGTAGAAGGGACAGGGGGGAATACGAGCAGTACTTC	CASSRRDRGEYEQYF
TRBV6-1	-	TRBJ1-5	-	TGTGCCAGCAGTGATAGCGCCCCGAGCAAAGATCAGCCCCAGCATTTT	CASSDSAPSKDQPQHF
TRBV6-5	once	TRBJ2-7	-	TGTGCCAGCACTTTCGGAGGGGTCTCCTACGAGCAGTACTTC	CASTFGGVSYEQYF
TRBV5-1	-	TRBJ2-1	-	TGCGCCAGCAGCTTGGTTGTGGCCTCCTACAATGAGCAGTTCTTC	CASSLVVASYNEQFF
TRBV5-1	once	TRBJ2-7	TRBD1	TGCGCCAGCAGCCCGACCGGGACAGGATCCTACGAGCAGTACTTC	CASSPTGTGSYEQYF
TRBV5-5	-	TRBJ2-7	-	TGTGCCAGCAGCTTGGTGGCAGGGGATATGTACGAGCAGTACTTC	CASSLVAGDMYEQYF
TRBV2	-	TRBJ2-2	-	TGTGCCAGCAATGTGTTAGCGAACACCGGGGAGCTGTTTTTT	CASNVLANTGELFF
TRBV20-1	-	TRBJ1-1	TRBD1	TGCAGTGCTAGTCAGGGACAGGGAGTCCCTGAAGCTTTCTTT	CSASQGQGVPEAFF
TRBV7-9	-	TRBJ2-7	-	TGTGCCAGCAGCCCTTCAGGGAAGATGAATTACGAGCAGTACTTC	CASSPSGKMNYEQYF
TRBV5-1	-	TRBJ2-3	TRBD2	TGCGCCAGCAGCTTAACTAGCGGGGGGGCCGGTACGCAGTATTTT	CASSLTSGGAGTQYF
TRBV11-2	-	TRBJ1-2	-	TGTGCCAGCAGCTTGGGTGCAGGGAACTATGGCTACACCTTC	CASSLGAGNYGYTF
TRBV7-2	-	TRBJ1-6	-	TGTGCCAGCAGCTTACAGGGGAATAATTCACCCCTCCACTTT	CASSLQGNNSPLHF
TRBV6-5	-	TRBJ1-2	-	TGTGCCAGCTCTCAGGCCCCCACGCGCTATGGCTACACCTTC	CASSQAPTRYGYTF